Below, 19 T cell receptor beta chains from the same sample are listed, as sequenced in a study of T cells after yellow fever vaccination. TCRdb re-called the 5' RACE reads through MiXCR, storing one row per CDR3 protein. The sample holds some 100,000 distinct CDR3 sequences, about 7.2% seen once. The source material was CD4+ T cells sorted from PBMCs, sampled around 45 days after the first yellow fever vaccination. These receptors came from a man younger than 35 who received the YFV17D yellow fever vaccine.

A note on this clonotype: A junction boundary mismatches the germline segment, possibly from a read error. The chain employs TRBV7-2 and TRBJ1-1, with 8 positions matching TRBD1. CDR3 size: 14 residues. Germline assignment: CDR1 SGHTA and CDR2 FQGNSA. CDR3 loop: CASSPGQVKTEAFF. CDR3 nucleotide sequence: TGTGCCAGCAGCCCGGGACAGGTGAAGACTGAAGCTTTCTTT.

This clonotype appeared a few times. V usage is TRBV5-1 and J usage is TRBJ2-2, with a possible D match to TRBD1 (6 bases). The CDR3 is 15 residues long. Trimming cost V 7 bases and J 0 bases, with 13 bases left between them. From germline, CDR1 is SGHRS and CDR2 YFSETQ. In nucleotides, the CDR3 is TGCGCCAGCCAGGGGAAGACTCCGAACACCGGGGAGCTGTTTTTT. It specifies CASQGKTPNTGELFF.

This clonotype was counted at least ten times. This chain uses TRBV5-1 with TRBJ2-7; D is unclear. V lost 0 bases, J lost 0 bases, and 7 bases lay in between. The germline CDR1 and CDR2 sequences are SGHRS and YFSETQ. The CDR3 is 14 residues long. As DNA, the CDR3 is TGCGCCAGCAGCTTGGAACAGTACTCCTACGAGCAGTACTTC. It translates to CASSLEQYSYEQYF.

This clonotype came up many times. The rearrangement links TRBV12-3 or TRBV12-4 to TRBJ1-1, with a possible D match to TRBD1 (5 bases). The CDR3 runs to 15 residues. Trimming stripped 8 bases from V and 0 bases from J, with 16 bases between. The CDR3 protein is CASARYGHLNTEAFF. CDR3 nucleotide sequence: TGTGCCAGCGCACGCTATGGACACCTGAACACTGAAGCTTTCTTT.

This clonotype was seen a handful of times. The V gene is TRBV12-3 or TRBV12-4, the J gene TRBJ2-7; D might be TRBD1 or TRBD2, each matching 5 bases. This CDR3 is built from 15 residues. Trimming removed 6 bases at V and 0 bases at J, with 15 bases between. CDR3 sequence: CASSGAGKASYEQYF. The CDR3 DNA reads as TGTGCCAGCAGCGGGGCAGGAAAGGCCTCCTACGAGCAGTACTTC.

This clonotype occurred a few times. The chain combines TRBV4-2 with TRBJ1-4; D ambiguous. The CDR3 runs to 14 residues. Trimming took off 3 bases at V and 4 bases at J, with 9 bases between the two ends. Looked up from germline, CDR1 is LGHNA and CDR2 is YNFKEQ. The CDR3 region is CASSHDGYNEKLFF. The DNA for the CDR3 is TGTGCCAGCAGCCACGACGGGTATAATGAAAAACTGTTTTTT.

This clonotype has a count of ten or more. The chain has TRBV12-3 or TRBV12-4 and TRBJ2-7, with 7 bases that match TRBD1. The CDR3 totals 14 residues. The junction had 6 bases not matched to a gene; V was cut back by 6 bases and J by 1 base. CDR3: CASRSQQGSYEQYF. As DNA, the CDR3 is TGTGCCAGCAGATCTCAACAGGGGTCCTACGAGCAGTACTTC.

This clonotype was found many times. V and J are TRBV18 and TRBJ2-2, with D perhaps TRBD2 (5 bases). This CDR3 region has 15 residues. The germline CDR1 and CDR2 sequences are KGHSH and LQKENI. Trimming shortened V by 6 bases and J by 1 base, and 12 bases separated the two germline ends. The CDR3 nucleotides read TGTGCCAGCTCCTTACTAGATGGGAACACCGGGGAGCTGTTTTTT. Translated, it gives CASSLLDGNTGELFF.

Points on this clonotype: This may be a read error, as it is one base from a much larger clone. This chain connects TRBV7-2 to TRBJ2-5, with 7 positions matching TRBD2. Per the germline V gene, CDR1 is SGHTA and CDR2 is FQGNSA. The junction had 15 bases not matched to a gene; V was cut back by 3 bases and J by 5 bases. The CDR3 loop spans 17 amino acids. The CDR3: CASSLLREATLVETQYF. The CDR3 region has the DNA TGTGCCAGCAGCTTGCTCCGGGAGGCGACTCTGGTGGAGACCCAGTACTTC.

This clonotype was seen ten or more times. This chain connects TRBV5-1 to TRBJ1-2; the D is unclear. Germline lookup yields CDR1 SGHRS and CDR2 YFSETQ. The CDR3 covers 13 residues. V gave up 0 bases and J gave up 4 bases, with 7 bases separating them. The CDR3 bases are TGCGCCAGCAGCTTGGCGCCAGCCTATGGCTACACCTTC. Its protein is CASSLAPAYGYTF.

The chain has TRBV19 and TRBJ1-1; D possibly corresponds to TRBD1 (5 bases). Trimming pared 8 bases from V and 7 bases from J, leaving 17 bases between. The germline CDR1 and CDR2 sequences are LNHDA and SQIVND (reference sequence). The CDR3 totals 13 residues. The CDR3 here is CASRLWGDGEAFF. The DNA of the CDR3 is TGTGCCAGTCGACTCTGGGGGGACGGTGAAGCTTTCTTT. Looking up the rest from reference TRBV19 and TRBJ1-1 gives the full variable domain: DGGITQSPKYLFRKEGQNVTLSCEQNLNHDAMYWYRQDPGQGLRLIYYSQIVNDFQKGDIAEGYSVSREKKESFPLTVTSAQKNPTAFYLCASRLWGDGEAFFGQGTRLTVV.

This clonotype has ten or more counts. The chain carries TRBV28 and TRBJ2-7, with D possibly TRBD1 on 6 matching bases. This CDR3 contains 11 residues. The germline V gene encodes CDR1 MDHEN and CDR2 SYDVKM. V was shortened by 6 bases and J by 4 bases, with 7 bases between the two germline ends. CDR3 sequence reads: CASRDSYEQYV. Written as DNA, the CDR3 is TGTGCCAGCAGGGACAGTTACGAGCAGTACGTC.

The genes are TRBV30 and TRBJ1-6, with 7 bases matching TRBD1. J gave up 9 bases and V 0 bases, and 11 bases lay outside the gene matches. Germline lookup yields CDR1 GTSNPN and CDR2 SVGIG (reference sequence). This CDR3 contains 16 residues. The CDR3 DNA follows: TGTGCCTGGAGTGTACTCCCCAGGGGGAATATTTCACCCCTCCACTTT. Its translation is CAWSVLPRGNISPLHF.

About this clonotype: A clone one base away is much larger, so this may be a read error. The chain carries TRBV5-1 and TRBJ2-2, with D possibly being TRBD2 (6 bases). V dropped 4 bases and J dropped 1 base, with 8 bases sitting between them. Germline CDR1 SGHRS, CDR2 YFSETQ. The CDR3 consists of 14 residues. The CDR3 region has the DNA TGCGCCAGCAGCGCCGGGGGGAACACCGGGGAGCTGTTTTTT. It codes for CASSAGGNTGELFF.

This clonotype was detected many times. The chain is built from TRBV12-3 or TRBV12-4 and TRBJ2-7; D may be TRBD2 (5 bases). The CDR3 runs 13 residues. The germline V and J ends were trimmed by 0 bases and 8 bases, with 11 bases remaining between them. CDR3 protein: CASSLAVRGQQYF. CDR3 nucleotides: TGTGCCAGCAGTTTAGCGGTTCGAGGGCAGCAGTACTTC.

This clonotype was recorded at least ten times. The V and J genes are TRBV7-8 and TRBJ2-3; TRBD2 agrees at 9 bases. The CDR3 has 16 amino acids. Looked up from germline, CDR1 is SGHVS and CDR2 is FQNEAQ. V lost 6 bases to trimming and J lost 3 bases; unmatched junction nucleotides: 10. The CDR3 nucleotides read TGTGCCAGCAGACCCGTCAGGGCGGGGGGGACAGATACGCAGTATTTT. This sequence encodes CASRPVRAGGTDTQYF.

The table lists this clonotype with a few counts. The CDR3 nucleotides read TGTGCCGCCCGCCGGGCCCGCGCCTACAATGAGCAGTTCTTC. Its protein product is CAARRARAYNEQFF. The gene calls are TRBV6-2 or TRBV6-3 and TRBJ2-1; D is undetermined. In germline, CDR1 is MNHEY, CDR2 SVGEGT. This CDR3 spans 14 amino acids. The V end lost 11 bases, the J end lost 2 bases, and 16 bases lay between the germline ends.

This clonotype appeared many times. The rearrangement uses TRBV11-2 and TRBJ2-2, with 9 bases matching TRBD1. With V trimmed by 4 bases and J by 7 bases, 7 bases remained unmatched. In germline, CDR1 is SGHAT, CDR2 FQNNGV. The CDR3 length is 15 residues. CDR3 region: CASSSNRGLGGELFF. Written as DNA, the CDR3 is TGTGCCAGCAGCTCGAACAGGGGGCTGGGCGGGGAGCTGTTTTTT.

This clonotype turned up a few times. V gene TRBV4-2 combines with J gene TRBJ1-2; D not certain. The CDR3 totals 14 residues. Germline V lookup: CDR1 LGHNA, CDR2 YNFKEQ. The V and J ends lost 4 bases and 2 bases respectively, with 11 bases between them. Written as DNA, the CDR3 is TGTGCCAGCAGCCCCCCGGAACGGAACTATGGCTACACCTTC. This gives the protein CASSPPERNYGYTF.